This entry is about one TCR beta chain. The sample comes from a study of CD8 T cells in Susac syndrome. RNA was extracted with the RNeasy kit, and a quantity of 0.5 to 1 ug was reverse transcribed using random hexamers. TCRdb reanalysed the immunoSEQ multiplex PCR reads using MiXCR and keeps one entry per CDR3 protein. The sample records about 200,000 distinct CDR3 sequences, approximately 94% being singletons. This CDR3 spans 14 amino acids. Trimming removed 3 bases at V and 4 bases at J, with 12 bases between. CDR1 is LGHNA, CDR2 YNFKEQ, per germline. This TCR came from a human donor with multiple sclerosis. Sequenced sample: CD4+ T cells from PBMCs. V gene TRBV4-2 combines with J gene TRBJ1-2, with D possibly being TRBD1 (5 bases). CDR3 region: CASSQAREIYGYTF. In DNA, the CDR3 is TGTGCCAGCAGCCAGGCCAGGGAGATCTATGGCTACACCTTC.